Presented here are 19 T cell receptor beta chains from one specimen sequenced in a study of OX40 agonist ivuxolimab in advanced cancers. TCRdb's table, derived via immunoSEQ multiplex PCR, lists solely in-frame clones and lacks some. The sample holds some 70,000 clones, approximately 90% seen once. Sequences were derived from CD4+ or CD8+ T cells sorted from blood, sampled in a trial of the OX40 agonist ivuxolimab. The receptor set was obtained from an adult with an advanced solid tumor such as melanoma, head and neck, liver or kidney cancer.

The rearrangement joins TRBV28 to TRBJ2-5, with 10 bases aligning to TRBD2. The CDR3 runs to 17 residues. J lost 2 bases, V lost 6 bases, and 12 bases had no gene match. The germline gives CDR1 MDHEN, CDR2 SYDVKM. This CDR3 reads CASSLTRLAGRQETQYF. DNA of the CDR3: TGTGCCAGCAGCCTGACTAGACTAGCGGGTCGGCAAGAGACCCAGTACTTC. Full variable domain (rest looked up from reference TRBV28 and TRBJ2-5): DVKVTQSSRYLVKRTGEKVFLECVQDMDHENMFWYRQDPGLGLRLIYFSYDVKMKEKGDIPEGYSVSREKKERFSLILESASTNQTSMYLCASSLTRLAGRQETQYFGPGTRLLVL.

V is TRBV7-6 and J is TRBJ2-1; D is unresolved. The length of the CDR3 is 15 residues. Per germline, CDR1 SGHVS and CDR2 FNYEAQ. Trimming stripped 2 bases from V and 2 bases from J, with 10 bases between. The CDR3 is CASSLSGGPYNEQFF. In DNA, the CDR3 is TGTGCCAGCAGCTTATCGGGTGGGCCCTACAATGAGCAGTTCTTC.

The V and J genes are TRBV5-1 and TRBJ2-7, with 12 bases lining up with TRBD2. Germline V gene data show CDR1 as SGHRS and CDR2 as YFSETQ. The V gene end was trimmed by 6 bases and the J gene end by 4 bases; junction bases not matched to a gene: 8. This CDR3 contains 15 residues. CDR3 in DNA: TGCGCCAGCACTATAAGGACTAGCGGGACGTACGAGCAGTACTTC. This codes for CASTIRTSGTYEQYF.

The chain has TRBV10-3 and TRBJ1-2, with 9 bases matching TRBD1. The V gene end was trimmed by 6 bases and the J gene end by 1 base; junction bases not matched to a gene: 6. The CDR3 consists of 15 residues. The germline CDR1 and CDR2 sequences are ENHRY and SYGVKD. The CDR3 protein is CAIRGTGLGNYGYTF. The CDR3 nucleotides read TGTGCCATCAGGGGGACAGGGCTGGGTAACTATGGCTACACCTTC.

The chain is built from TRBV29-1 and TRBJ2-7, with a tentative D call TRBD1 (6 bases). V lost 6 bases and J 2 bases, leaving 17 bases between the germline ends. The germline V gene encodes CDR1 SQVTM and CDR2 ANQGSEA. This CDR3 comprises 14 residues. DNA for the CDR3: TGCAGCGTCGGCACACAGGGCCCCCCCTACGAGCAGTACTTC. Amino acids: CSVGTQGPPYEQYF.

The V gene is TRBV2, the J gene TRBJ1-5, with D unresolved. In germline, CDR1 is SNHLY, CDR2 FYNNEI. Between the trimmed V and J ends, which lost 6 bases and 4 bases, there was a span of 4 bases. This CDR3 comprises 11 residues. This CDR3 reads CASSLNQPQHF. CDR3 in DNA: TGTGCCAGCAGCCTTAATCAGCCCCAGCATTTT.

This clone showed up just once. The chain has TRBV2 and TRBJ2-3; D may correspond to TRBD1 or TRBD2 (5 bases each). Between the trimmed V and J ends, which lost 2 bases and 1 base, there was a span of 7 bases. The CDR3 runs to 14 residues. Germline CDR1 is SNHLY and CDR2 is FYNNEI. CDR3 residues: CASSERDRTDTQYF. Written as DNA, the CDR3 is TGTGCCAGCAGTGAAAGGGACCGCACAGATACGCAGTATTTT.

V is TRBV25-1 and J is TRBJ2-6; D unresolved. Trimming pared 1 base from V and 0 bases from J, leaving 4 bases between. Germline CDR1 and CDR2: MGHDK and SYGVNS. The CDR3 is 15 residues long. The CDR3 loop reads CASSEWGSGANVLTF. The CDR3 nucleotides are TGTGCCAGCAGTGAATGGGGCTCTGGGGCCAACGTCCTGACTTTC.

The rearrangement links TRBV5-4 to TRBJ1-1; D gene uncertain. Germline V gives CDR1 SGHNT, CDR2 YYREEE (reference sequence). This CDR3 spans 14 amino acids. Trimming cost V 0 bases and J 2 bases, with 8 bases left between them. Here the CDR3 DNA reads TGTGCCAGCAGCTTGGGTTCCAGCAACACTGAAGCTTTCTTT. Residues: CASSLGSSNTEAFF.

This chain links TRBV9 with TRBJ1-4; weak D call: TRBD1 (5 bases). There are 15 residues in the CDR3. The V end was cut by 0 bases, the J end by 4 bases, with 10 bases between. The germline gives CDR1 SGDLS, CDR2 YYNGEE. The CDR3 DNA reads TGTGCCAGCAGCGTAGGGCAGGGTTTTAATGAAAAACTGTTTTTT. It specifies CASSVGQGFNEKLFF.

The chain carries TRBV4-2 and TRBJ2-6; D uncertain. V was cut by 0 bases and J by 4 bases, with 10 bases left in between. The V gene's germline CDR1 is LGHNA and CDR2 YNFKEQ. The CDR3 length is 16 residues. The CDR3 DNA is TGTGCCAGCAGCCAAGATCGTGGGTCCGGGGCCAACGTCCTGACTTTC. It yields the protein CASSQDRGSGANVLTF.

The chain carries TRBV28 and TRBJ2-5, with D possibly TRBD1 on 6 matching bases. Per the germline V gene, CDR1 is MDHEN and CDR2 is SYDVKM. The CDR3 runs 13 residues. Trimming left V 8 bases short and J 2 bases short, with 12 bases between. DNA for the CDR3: TGTGCCAGCCTCATCACAGGGCAAGAGACCCAGTACTTC. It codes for CASLITGQETQYF.

CDR3: CSAHGVLGRPPLYEQYF. The CDR3 DNA reads TGCAGCGCTCACGGGGTGTTAGGGCGGCCCCCCCTCTACGAGCAGTACTTC. V and J are TRBV29-1 and TRBJ2-7; TRBD2 might be the D (5 bases). CDR1 and CDR2 from the germline V gene are SQVTM and ANQGSEA. V was shortened by 7 bases and J by 3 bases, with 28 bases between the two germline ends. CDR3 length equals 17 residues.

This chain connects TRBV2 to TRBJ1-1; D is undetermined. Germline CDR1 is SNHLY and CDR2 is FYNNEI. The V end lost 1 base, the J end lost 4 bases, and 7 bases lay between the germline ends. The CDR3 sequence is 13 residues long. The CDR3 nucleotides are TGTGCCAGCAGTGAAGGAGTCGGCACTGAAGCTTTCTTT. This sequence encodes CASSEGVGTEAFF.

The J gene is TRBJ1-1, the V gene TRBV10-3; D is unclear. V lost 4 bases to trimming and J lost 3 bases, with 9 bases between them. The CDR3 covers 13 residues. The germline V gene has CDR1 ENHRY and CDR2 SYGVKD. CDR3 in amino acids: CAISVMGYTEAFF. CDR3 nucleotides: TGTGCCATCAGTGTTATGGGGTACACTGAAGCTTTCTTT.

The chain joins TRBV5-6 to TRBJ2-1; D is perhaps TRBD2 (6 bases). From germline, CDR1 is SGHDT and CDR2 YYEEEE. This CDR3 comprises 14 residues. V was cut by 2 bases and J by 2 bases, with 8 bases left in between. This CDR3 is CASSFTGAYNEQFF. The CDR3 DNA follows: TGTGCCAGCAGCTTTACGGGGGCCTACAATGAGCAGTTCTTC.

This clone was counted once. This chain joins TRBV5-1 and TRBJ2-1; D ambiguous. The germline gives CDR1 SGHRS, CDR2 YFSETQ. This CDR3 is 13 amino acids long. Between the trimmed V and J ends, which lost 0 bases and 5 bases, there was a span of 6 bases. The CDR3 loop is CASSLGSDNEQFF. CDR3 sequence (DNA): TGCGCCAGCAGCTTGGGCAGTGACAATGAGCAGTTCTTC.

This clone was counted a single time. CDR3 amino acids: CASSVVGTGELFF. The DNA for the CDR3 is TGTGCCAGCAGCGTAGTTGGCACCGGGGAGCTGTTTTTT. The chain carries TRBV9 and TRBJ2-2; no firm D call. The V end lost 0 bases, the J end lost 4 bases, and 4 bases lay between the germline ends. This CDR3 spans 13 amino acids. The germline V gene encodes CDR1 SGDLS and CDR2 YYNGEE. Using reference TRBV9 and TRBJ2-2 for the parts outside the CDR3, the full variable domain is DSGVTQTPKHLITATGQRVTLRCSPRSGDLSVYWYQQSLDQGLQFLIQYYNGEERAKGNILERFSAQQFPDLHSELNLSSLELGDSALYFCASSVVGTGELFFGEGSRLTVL.

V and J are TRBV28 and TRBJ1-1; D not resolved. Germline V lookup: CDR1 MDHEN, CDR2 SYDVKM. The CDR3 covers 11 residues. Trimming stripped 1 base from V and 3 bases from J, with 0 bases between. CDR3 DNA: TGTGCCAGCAGTTTATACACTGAAGCTTTCTTT. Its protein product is CASSLYTEAFF.